Below, 13 T cell receptor beta chains from the same sample are listed, as sequenced in a study of T cell repertoires in cytomegalovirus infection. TCRdb re-analysed the reads in MiXCR, keeping a single row per CDR3 protein. Of a few hundred thousand distinct CDR3 sequences in the sample, 9.5% were seen once. The specimen was PBMCs. The origin of the receptors is a human donor in good health (CMV status not recorded). Some clones in this sample may be carry-over from other donors' samples.

Concerning this clonotype: Lacking the conserved final phenylalanine or tryptophan, this CDR3 likely reflects a read error. The gene calls are TRBV20-1 and TRBJ1-3; D unresolved. The germline CDR1 and CDR2 sequences are DFQATT and SNEGSKA (reference sequence). CDR3 length: 13 residues. Trimming pared 0 bases from V and 4 bases from J, leaving 7 bases between. The CDR3 loop reads CSARDSPGNTIYL. Written as DNA, the CDR3 is TGCAGTGCTAGAGATTCCCCCGGAAACACCATATATCTT.

This clonotype was seen more than once but under ten times. The chain employs TRBV11-3 and TRBJ2-3; no firm D call. There are 12 residues in the CDR3. V dropped 0 bases and J dropped 3 bases, with 1 base sitting between them. CDR1 and CDR2 from the germline V gene are SGHNT and YENEEA. Written as DNA, the CDR3 is TGTGCCAGCAGCTTAGAAACAGATACGCAGTATTTT. Translation gives CASSLETDTQYF.

The table lists this clonotype with many counts. The chain links TRBV7-9 to TRBJ2-4, with 7 bases lining up with TRBD1. Germline assignment: CDR1 SEHNR and CDR2 FQNEAQ (reference sequence). The junction had 3 bases not matched to a gene; V was cut back by 0 bases and J by 10 bases. The CDR3 covers 13 residues. The CDR3 nucleotides read TGTGCCAGCAGCTTAGCCGGACAGGAAATTCAGTACTTC. This codes for CASSLAGQEIQYF.

Points on this clonotype: Since a much larger clone is just one base distant, this may be a read error. The chain couples TRBV7-2 to TRBJ1-1; D is unclear. This CDR3 has 12 residues. Per the germline V gene, CDR1 is SGHTA and CDR2 is FQGNSA. This chain's CDR3 is CASSLSAGEDFF. Written as DNA, the CDR3 is TGTGCCAGCAGCTTATCGGCGGGAGAAGATTTCTTT.

The rearrangement links TRBV7-9 to TRBJ1-3; 11 bases line up with TRBD1. The CDR3 loop spans 16 amino acids. Germline lookup yields CDR1 SEHNR and CDR2 FQNEAQ (reference sequence). V was pared by 3 bases and J by 1 base, with 2 bases of the junction left unmatched. CDR3 coding DNA: TGTGCCAGCAGCTTTTGGGACAGGGGGTCTGGAAACACCATATATTTT. Its protein is CASSFWDRGSGNTIYF. The full variable domain, completed using reference TRBV7-9 and TRBJ1-3, is DTGVSQNPRHKITKRGQNVTFRCDPISEHNRLYWYRQTLGQGPEFLTYFQNEAQLEKSRLLSDRFSAERPKGSFSTLEIQRTEQGDSAMYLCASSFWDRGSGNTIYFGEGSWLTVV.

The genes are TRBV12-3 or TRBV12-4 and TRBJ2-1; 13 bases are a match to TRBD2. V trimming: 4 bases; J trimming: 2 bases; junction bases outside the gene matches: 2. CDR3 length: 16 amino acids. The CDR3 DNA follows: TGTGCCAGCAGTTGGACTAGCGGGAGTGCCTACAATGAGCAGTTCTTC. It translates to CASSWTSGSAYNEQFF.

This clonotype was seen many times. At one end, the junction sequence differs from germline, possibly due to a read error. The rearrangement links TRBV4-1 to TRBJ1-5; 10 bases align to TRBD1. The CDR3 contains 15 residues. From germline, CDR1 is MGHRA and CDR2 YSYEKL. The CDR3 nucleotides are TGCGCCAGCAGCCAGGCGACAGGGGGCAAACAGCCCCAGCATTTT. As protein: CASSQATGGKQPQHF.

Of note for this clonotype: This may stem from a read error, because a much larger clone lies one nucleotide away. In DNA form, the CDR3 reads TGTGCCAGCAGCTTCGACGGGAGGGTTGCGCAGTTCTTC. It yields the protein CASSFDGRVAQFF. V gene TRBV7-2 combines with J gene TRBJ2-1; the match to TRBD2 covers 8 bases. Looked up from germline, CDR1 is SGHTA and CDR2 is FQGNSA. The CDR3 has 13 residues. V lost 3 bases and J lost 12; bases outside the gene matches: 7.

The chain carries TRBV6-5 and TRBJ2-1, with 7 bases aligning to TRBD1. Germline CDR1 MNHEY, CDR2 SVGAGI. V lost 6 bases and J lost 4; bases outside the gene matches: 6. This CDR3 spans 14 amino acids. CDR3 sequence reads: CASSPTGPYNEQFF. The CDR3 bases are TGTGCCAGCAGCCCGACAGGGCCTTACAATGAGCAGTTCTTC.

This clonotype was observed many times. The chain has TRBV6-2 or TRBV6-3 and TRBJ2-1, with D possibly TRBD2 on 5 matching bases. From germline, CDR1 is MNHEY and CDR2 SVGEGT. The CDR3 consists of 14 residues. Trimming left V 8 bases short and J 4 bases short, with 15 bases between. The DNA for the CDR3 is TGTGCCAGCGGCTCACGGACTGATTACAATGAGCAGTTCTTC. Translating it yields CASGSRTDYNEQFF.

This clonotype was seen ten or more times. The gene calls are TRBV7-2 and TRBJ2-1; unclear D gene. Germline values: CDR1 SGHTA, CDR2 FQGNSA. V was shortened by 5 bases and J by 8 bases, with 16 bases between the two germline ends. The CDR3 is 14 residues long. The CDR3: CASSQSPKFDEQFF. The CDR3 DNA sequence: TGTGCCAGCAGCCAATCCCCCAAATTCGATGAGCAGTTCTTC. The full variable domain, rest sourced from reference TRBV7-2 and TRBJ2-1, is GAGVSQSPSNKVTEKGKDVELRCDPISGHTALYWYRQSLGQGLEFLIYFQGNSAPDKSGLPSDRFSAERTGGSVSTLTIQRTQQEDSAVYLCASSQSPKFDEQFFGPGTRLTVL.

This clonotype was found many times. The chain is built from TRBV10-3 and TRBJ1-5, with D maybe TRBD1 (6 bases). Per the germline V gene, CDR1 is ENHRY and CDR2 is SYGVKD. V was trimmed by 0 bases and J by 2 bases, leaving 14 bases between them. The CDR3 contains 17 residues. The CDR3 spells CAISESGQQGRNQPQHF. DNA of the CDR3: TGTGCCATCAGTGAGTCGGGACAACAGGGTCGCAATCAGCCCCAGCATTTT.

This clonotype was seen repeatedly, ten times or more. The chain couples TRBV2 to TRBJ2-6; D may be TRBD2 (6 bases). Germline-derived CDR1 and CDR2 are SNHLY and FYNNEI. The CDR3 is 15 amino acids. V was shortened by 5 bases and J by 2 bases, with 10 bases between the two germline ends. In DNA form, the CDR3 reads TGTGCCAGCAGTTGGAGGGGTGCTGGGGCCAACGTCCTGACTTTC. This translates into CASSWRGAGANVLTF. Full variable domain (outside the CDR3, taken from reference TRBV2 and TRBJ2-6): EPEVTQTPSHQVTQMGQEVILRCVPISNHLYFYWYRQILGQKVEFLVSFYNNEISEKSEIFDDQFSVERPDGSNFTLKIRSTKLEDSAMYFCASSWRGAGANVLTFGAGSRLTVL.